A single sample gave rise to the 10 T cell receptor beta chains below, sequenced in a study of human T cells and chemical hapten exposure. TCRdb re-called the RACE reads through MiXCR, storing one row per CDR3 protein. The data hold 85,000 to 100,000 distinct CDR3 sequences, with around 12% observed a single time. Sample time point: patch test 1, 2 weeks after DPC sensitization. As for treatment: therapeutic diphenylcyclopropenone sensitization with weekly scalp DPC. The sample in question was whole blood, obtained in connection with sensitization to the hapten diphenylcyclopropenone (DPC). The receptors come from a woman aged 40 to 50 with alopecia areata. Some clones in this sample may be carry-over from other donors' samples.

The rearrangement uses TRBV27 and TRBJ2-3; the D gene is possibly TRBD1 (5 bases). The germline V gene encodes CDR1 MNHEY and CDR2 SMNVEV (reference sequence). Deletions cut 8 bases from V and 8 bases from J, with 23 bases between. This CDR3 is 15 amino acids long. CDR3 sequence (DNA): TGTGCCAGCCGCGATGGGGCGATCGGACCGGGTACGCAGTATTTT. Amino acids: CASRDGAIGPGTQYF.

The chain couples TRBV20-1 to TRBJ2-5; D is ambiguous. V was shortened by 3 bases and J by 5 bases, with 13 bases between the two germline ends. This CDR3 spans 13 amino acids. Per the germline V gene, CDR1 is DFQATT and CDR2 is SNEGSKA (reference sequence). CDR3 region: CSARPPPGETQYF. The CDR3 DNA follows: TGCAGTGCTAGGCCACCGCCCGGGGAGACCCAGTACTTC.

The chain employs TRBV11-2 and TRBJ2-4, with D tentatively TRBD1 or TRBD2 (5 bases each). Germline loops: CDR1 SGHAT, CDR2 FQNNGV. V dropped 3 bases and J dropped 8 bases, with 14 bases sitting between them. The CDR3 length is 14 residues. CDR3 residues: CASSFGDRRHIQYF. For the CDR3, the DNA is TGTGCCAGCAGCTTTGGGGACCGCCGACACATTCAGTACTTC.

The chain uses TRBV29-1 and TRBJ2-7, with 11 bases that match TRBD2. The trim removed 4 bases at V and 2 bases at J, leaving 1 base unmatched. Germline V gene lookup returns CDR1 SQVTM and CDR2 ANQGSEA. The CDR3 is 13 residues long. The CDR3 DNA is TGCAGCGTTGTAGCGGGAGGGACCTACGAGCAGTACTTC. Translating gives CSVVAGGTYEQYF.

This clonotype was detected a few times. The CDR3 protein is CASSIGLAGSTYEQYF. The CDR3 bases are TGTGCCAGTAGTATAGGACTAGCGGGCTCTACTTACGAGCAGTACTTC. The chain couples TRBV19 to TRBJ2-7; 10 bases fit TRBD2. The junction had 7 bases not matched to a gene; V was cut back by 1 base and J by 4 bases. Germline-derived CDR1 and CDR2 are LNHDA and SQIVND (reference sequence). This CDR3 is built from 16 residues.

V and J are TRBV12-3 or TRBV12-4 and TRBJ2-1; the match to TRBD2 covers 8 bases. Trimming took 6 bases from V and 3 from J; bases not matched to a gene: 7. This CDR3 has 15 residues. For the CDR3, the DNA is TGTGCCAGCAGCCGTGGGACTAGAGACTACAATGAGCAGTTCTTC. Amino acids: CASSRGTRDYNEQFF.

The table lists this clonotype with a few counts. The chain couples TRBV20-1 to TRBJ2-2; 7 nucleotides align to TRBD2. Germline CDR1 and CDR2: DFQATT and SNEGSKA (reference sequence). V dropped 0 bases and J dropped 4; count of bases not matched to a gene: 2. The CDR3 has 14 amino acids. CDR3 sequence: CSARETGGTGELFF. The CDR3 bases are TGCAGTGCTAGAGAAACGGGGGGCACCGGGGAGCTGTTTTTT.

The chain links TRBV6-5 to TRBJ2-1, with 9 nucleotides matching TRBD2. The CDR3 consists of 17 residues. Germline V gene data show CDR1 as MNHEY and CDR2 as SVGAGI. V lost 6 bases to trimming and J lost 8 bases; unmatched junction nucleotides: 17. The chain's CDR3 is CASSSPKAGGFSDEQFF. The CDR3 coding sequence is TGTGCCAGCAGCTCGCCTAAGGCGGGAGGGTTTAGCGATGAGCAGTTCTTC.

This clonotype was observed at least ten times. Here the CDR3 DNA reads TGTGCCAGCAGCTTGGGACAGGGTTCGAACACCGGGGAGCTGTTTTTT. Translating it yields CASSLGQGSNTGELFF. The rearrangement uses TRBV7-9 and TRBJ2-2; 9 bases align to TRBD1. The V gene end was trimmed by 3 bases and the J gene end by 0 bases; junction bases not matched to a gene: 2. Germline-derived CDR1 and CDR2 are SEHNR and FQNEAQ (reference sequence). The CDR3 runs 16 residues.

The table lists this clonotype with many counts. The V call is TRBV29-1, the J call TRBJ2-3; no clear D. This CDR3 has 14 residues. Germline-derived CDR1 and CDR2 are SQVTM and ANQGSEA. V lost 3 bases and J lost 1, with 11 bases in between. CDR3 residues: CSVDKSRGTDTQYF. The CDR3 DNA sequence: TGCAGCGTTGACAAGTCCCGAGGCACAGATACGCAGTATTTT.